The T cell receptor (beta chain) under discussion was sequenced for a study of identical twins (dated by TCRdb to the mid-2010s). For the study in its entirety: To test whether fetal clonotypes persist, the study used deep sequencing on TCR alpha and beta repertoires from monozygotic twins, unrelated adults of various ages, and cord blood. To rule out contamination, replicate twin experiments were performed at different times with different library preparation protocols.

The germline V and J ends show losses of 3 bases and 6 bases respectively, and no gene match explains 0 bases of the junction. The CDR3 sequence holds 15 residues, the cysteine and phenylalanine included. Of all the DNA, just the CDR3 is kept, 45 bases in frame from base 1. Looking up the germline V gene yields CDR1 KGHDR and CDR2 SFDVKD. The library was generated by 5' RACE. The sequencer was an Illumina HiSeq 2000. A universal primer binding site was added through template switching, and the final cDNA carried a unique molecular identifier so that TCR cDNA molecules could be counted accurately. Specific primers in the conserved constant-segment region were used to synthesize first-strand cDNA for the TCR alpha and beta chains. Each cDNA library was double barcoded, with a SMART-Mk sample barcode plus Illumina barcodes, to control for contamination. TruSeq adapter sequences along with Illumina sample barcodes were introduced in two successive PCR steps. The Illumina HiSeq platform was used with custom primers to sequence TCR alpha and beta cDNA libraries. The authors' pipeline ran thus. MiGEC was used to process raw reads and extract unique molecular identifiers, and MiXCR was used to find CDR3 positions. For each individual, recombination models were inferred using an EM algorithm with the repgenHMM and IGoR tools. The tcR package in R was used for shared clonotype analysis, with sharing normalized by the product of cloneset sizes. Out-of-frame nonproductive sequences were analyzed to study raw recombination free of thymic and clonal selection effects. In TCRdb, the public reads were trimmed at Q25 with fastp and aligned with MiXCR, with productive beta chains retained. Each record represents a unique CDR3 protein, reported with the most common genes and DNA among its rows. Here the V and J calls rest on TCRdb's processing, not on the authors' analysis. The sample yields hundreds of thousands of distinct CDR3 sequences; 21% were counted once. 4.3% of the sample lies in the top ten.

This clonotype was picked up a small number of times. Its antigen is currently not known. Base quality data are lacking; no much larger clone is found one base away. Every donor was a healthy Caucasian. The twin cohort consisted of three pairs of female monozygotic twins, all aged 18 to 29 years. The RNA used for TCR libraries was isolated from peripheral blood mononuclear cells. Results and caveats for the whole study, not just this receptor: Compared with coincidental sharing between unrelated individuals, out-of-frame TCR alpha sequences shared between twins showed an excess of sequences with low generation probability. A weaker excess of twin sharing was found in beta out-of-frame sequences because the signal-to-noise ratio was lowered by fewer shared sequences. Fewer insertions were carried by abundant cord blood beta clonotypes, a similar but weaker trend appeared in young adult naive repertoires, and no such trend appeared in memory repertoires. Invariant T cells such as MAIT and iNKT could partly confound zero-insertion analyses, although diverse VJ usage argued against such confounding for most clonotypes. Out-of-frame TCR alpha sharing in monozygotic twins was systematically underestimated by recombination models, whereas sharing between unrelated individuals was in agreement with the recombination models. Because the same donors could not be followed over many years, conclusions were based on cross-sectional statistical analysis.

The same data also went into a second study, on T cells expressing NK-cell markers. The second investigation adds: TCR beta-chain repertoires were profiled in sorted CD3+CD56+NKG2C+, CD3+CD56+NKG2C- and CD3+CD56-NKG2C+ T-cell subsets from eight donors. Among the eight sequenced donors, only one was HCMV-seronegative, while the other seven were HCMV-seropositive. To restrict sorting to alphabetaTCR-expressing T cells, an anti-gammadeltaTCR antibody was added in several experiments. For over five donors, the dominant CD3+CD56+NKG2C+ clonotypes were among the top 10 CD8+ clonotypes and accounted for about 1.0-7.0% of CD8+ T cells. Those dominant clonotypes were again the most abundant among CD3+CD56-NKG2C+ cells in several donors, at 28.3-60.1%. It remained unclear whether the expanded NKG2C-expressing T cell clones were specific for HCMV antigens. The eight sequenced donors were randomly selected healthy volunteers, three men and five women. To determine HCMV serostatus, a commercial ELISA kit was used to detect HCMV-specific IgG in serum. For roughly six donors, bulk peripheral blood T-cell repertoires were also sequenced from unsorted PBMC. MIGEC was used to demultiplex reads and group reads by UMI, and MiTCR was used to assemble and quantify clonotypes. To exclude erroneous sequences, only TCR cDNA sequences supported by at least two reads were retained. Downstream repertoire analysis used the tcR package, and clonotypes were matched across fractions by CDR3 nucleotide sequence plus V segment. VDJmatch was used to annotate antigen specificity against VDJdb, with one amino acid substitution allowed in CDR3.

The V gene is TRBV24-1 and the J gene is TRBJ2-1, with 14 bases in between that match TRBD2. The receptor was isolated from a woman under 30 in good health. Sequencing used PBMCs. The CDR3 reads as follows: CATSDGTSGGNEQFF. In nucleotide form, the sequence is TGTGCCACCAGTGATGGGACTAGCGGGGGCAATGAGCAGTTCTTC.